This T cell receptor beta chain originates from a study of blood T cell repertoires in COVID-19. Across the whole study: PBMCs, B-cell-depleted T cells, or T cells were the source of the cDNA or gDNA that made up the material.

The germline CDR1 and CDR2 sequences are KGHSH and LQKENI. V lost 2 bases, J lost 4 bases, and 4 bases stayed unmatched. This CDR3 region has 14 residues. Original handling: For nucleated cells, counts were estimated from reference gene primer amplification. The repertoire was sequenced with immunoSEQ multiplex PCR; TCRdb's copy has only in-frame clones and lacks some. D and trimming were read from the DNA, whereas the V and J calls and clone size are those reported in that table. The repertoire holds roughly 120,000 clones, with 87% as singletons. The chain links TRBV18 to TRBJ1-1; 7 bases are a match to TRBD1. Specimen: peripheral blood. The source is a woman in her forties or fifties with acute or convalescent COVID-19. CDR3 residues: CASSPFQGVTEAFF. The CDR3 bases are TGTGCCAGCTCACCATTCCAGGGGGTCACTGAAGCTTTCTTT. Full variable domain (remainder filled in from reference TRBV18 and TRBJ1-1): NAGVMQNPRHLVRRRGQEARLRCSPMKGHSHVYWYRQLPEEGLKFMVYLQKENIIDESGMPKERFSAEFPKEGPSILRIQQVVRGDSAAYFCASSPFQGVTEAFFGQGTRLTVV.